The next 2 T cell receptor beta chains were all read from a single sample in a study of molecular identifiers for immune sequencing clone quantification. MiXCR was run by TCRdb on the PCR reads, yielding one entry per CDR3 protein. This sample has about 630,000 distinct CDR3 sequences, with less than 30% found just once. Sequencing was carried out using naive CD8+ T cells from blood, with Jurkat cell RNA spiked in. Subset: FACS-sorted CD8+CD4-CCR7+CD45RA+ naive T cells. These receptors were taken from a human donor in good health. Some libraries in this study had Jurkat cell RNA spiked in.

The sample holds many counts of this clonotype. This chain connects TRBV29-1 to TRBJ2-2; D remains ambiguous. The germline V gene has CDR1 SQVTM and CDR2 ANQGSEA. V gave up 7 bases and J gave up 4 bases, with 7 bases separating them. The length of the CDR3 is 11 residues. The DNA of the CDR3 is TGCAGCGCTTCAGGCACCGGGGAGCTGTTTTTT. This translates into CSASGTGELFF.

In its sample, this clonotype was seen many times. This chain joins TRBV6-5 and TRBJ1-1; the D gene is possibly TRBD1 (5 bases). The CDR3 length is 14 residues. Germline CDR1 and CDR2: MNHEY and SVGAGI. Trimming removed 6 bases at V and 5 bases at J, with 16 bases between. This CDR3 is CASSLVGGQTEAFF. CDR3 in DNA: TGTGCCAGCAGCCTCGTGGGGGGTCAGACTGAAGCTTTCTTT.